This entry describes one T cell receptor beta chain. What it recognizes is unknown. The CDR3 totals 15 residues. Germline V CDR1 and CDR2: SGDLS, YYNGEE. This sample was included in a study of T cell responses to AZD1222 COVID-19 vaccine. Findings of the study overall: Mostly white British, mostly female donors; authors suggested clonal diversity may be underestimated. Just a handful of people given AZD1222 tested seropositive at baseline. Two AZD1222 administrations were followed by greater Spike-specific TCR breadth and depth. Repertoire samples came only from after the peak T cell response.

Sequencing used immunoSEQ multiplex PCR; TCRdb keeps in-frame clones, though not all of them. The sample records about 200,000 clones, roughly 92% being singletons. This TCR was sampled from an adult who received the MenACWY meningococcal vaccine as a control. This specimen was peripheral blood, taken 28 days after the second dose of the MenACWY control vaccine. The V and J genes are TRBV9 and TRBJ2-7; 10 bases are shared with TRBD2. The J call is doubtful: the DNA matches TRBJ2-5 better. The CDR3 sequence: CASSPSGLAEETQYF. The CDR3 region has the DNA TGTGCCAGCAGCCCTTCTGGACTAGCGGAAGAGACCCAGTACTTC.